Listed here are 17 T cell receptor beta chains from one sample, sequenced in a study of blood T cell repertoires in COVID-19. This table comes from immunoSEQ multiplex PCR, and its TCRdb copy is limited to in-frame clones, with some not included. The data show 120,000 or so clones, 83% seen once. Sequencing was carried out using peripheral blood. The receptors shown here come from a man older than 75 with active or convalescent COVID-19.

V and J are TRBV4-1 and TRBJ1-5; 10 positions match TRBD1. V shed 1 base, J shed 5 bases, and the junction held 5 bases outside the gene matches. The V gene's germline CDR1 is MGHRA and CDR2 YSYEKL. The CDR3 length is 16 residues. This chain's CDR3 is CASSQAGTGADQPQHF. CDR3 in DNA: TGCGCCAGCAGCCAAGCTGGGACAGGGGCGGATCAGCCCCAGCATTTT.

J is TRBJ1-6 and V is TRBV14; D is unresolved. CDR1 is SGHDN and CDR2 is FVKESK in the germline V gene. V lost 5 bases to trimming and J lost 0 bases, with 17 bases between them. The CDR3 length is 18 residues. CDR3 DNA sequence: TGTGCCAGCAGCAGACGCCCGGGGTCGGGCTCCTATAATTCACCCCTCCACTTT. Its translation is CASSRRPGSGSYNSPLHF.

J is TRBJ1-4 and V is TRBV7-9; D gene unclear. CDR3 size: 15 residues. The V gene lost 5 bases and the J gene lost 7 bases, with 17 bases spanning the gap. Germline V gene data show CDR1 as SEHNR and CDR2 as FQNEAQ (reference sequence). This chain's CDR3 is CASSARGRQGEKLFF. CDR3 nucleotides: TGTGCCAGCAGCGCACGAGGGAGGCAAGGTGAAAAACTGTTTTTT.

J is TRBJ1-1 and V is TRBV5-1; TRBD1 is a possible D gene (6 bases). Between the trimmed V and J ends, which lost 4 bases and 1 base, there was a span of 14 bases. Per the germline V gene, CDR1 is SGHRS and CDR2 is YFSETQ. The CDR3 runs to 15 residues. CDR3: CASSPMDSSNTEAFF. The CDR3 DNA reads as TGCGCCAGCAGCCCCATGGACAGTTCGAACACTGAAGCTTTCTTT.

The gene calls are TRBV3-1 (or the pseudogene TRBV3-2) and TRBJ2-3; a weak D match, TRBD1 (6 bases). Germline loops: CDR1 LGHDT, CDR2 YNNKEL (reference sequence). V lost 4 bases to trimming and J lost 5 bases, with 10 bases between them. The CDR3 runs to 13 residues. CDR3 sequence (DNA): TGTGCCAGCAGCCTCAGGGGCGGAGATACGCAGTATTTT. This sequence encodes CASSLRGGDTQYF.

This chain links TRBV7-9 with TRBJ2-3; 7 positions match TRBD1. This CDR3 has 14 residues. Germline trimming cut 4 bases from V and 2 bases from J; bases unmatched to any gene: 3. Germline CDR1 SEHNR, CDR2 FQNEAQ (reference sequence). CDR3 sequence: CASSWDSSTDTQYF. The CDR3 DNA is TGTGCCAGCAGCTGGGACAGCTCCACAGATACGCAGTATTTT. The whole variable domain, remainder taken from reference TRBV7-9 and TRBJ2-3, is DTGVSQNPRHKITKRGQNVTFRCDPISEHNRLYWYRQTLGQGPEFLTYFQNEAQLEKSRLLSDRFSAERPKGSFSTLEIQRTEQGDSAMYLCASSWDSSTDTQYFGPGTRLTVL.

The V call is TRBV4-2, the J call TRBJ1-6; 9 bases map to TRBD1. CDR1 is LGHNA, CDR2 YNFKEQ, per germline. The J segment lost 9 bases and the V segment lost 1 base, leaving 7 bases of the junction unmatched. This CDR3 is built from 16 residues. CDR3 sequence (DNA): TGTGCCAGCAGCCAAGGAACCGCGGGACAGGGTTCACCCCTCCACTTT. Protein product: CASSQGTAGQGSPLHF.

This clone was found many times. The CDR3 loop reads CASTTTDRGVQETQYF. The CDR3 DNA reads as TGTGCCAGCACAACCACGGACAGGGGGGTTCAAGAGACCCAGTACTTC. This chain joins TRBV18 and TRBJ2-5; 10 bases map to TRBD1. This CDR3 comprises 16 residues. J was trimmed by 2 bases and V by 8 bases; bases with no gene match: 11. The germline V gene encodes CDR1 KGHSH and CDR2 LQKENI.

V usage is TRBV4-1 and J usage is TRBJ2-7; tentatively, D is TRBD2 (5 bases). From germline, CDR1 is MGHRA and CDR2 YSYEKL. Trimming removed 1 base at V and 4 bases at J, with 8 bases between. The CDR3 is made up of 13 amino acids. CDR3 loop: CASSQVRGYEQYF. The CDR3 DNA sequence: TGCGCCAGCAGCCAAGTACGGGGATACGAGCAGTACTTC.

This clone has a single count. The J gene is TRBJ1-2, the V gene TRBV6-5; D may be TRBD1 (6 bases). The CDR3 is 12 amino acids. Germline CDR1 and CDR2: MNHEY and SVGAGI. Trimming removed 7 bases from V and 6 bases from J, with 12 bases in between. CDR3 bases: TGTGCCAGCACTCGAAACAGGGATGGCTACACCTTC. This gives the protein CASTRNRDGYTF.

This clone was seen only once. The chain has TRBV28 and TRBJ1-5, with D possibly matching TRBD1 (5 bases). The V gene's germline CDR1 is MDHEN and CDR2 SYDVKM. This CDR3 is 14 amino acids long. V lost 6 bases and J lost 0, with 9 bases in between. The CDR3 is CASSGTRSNQPQHF. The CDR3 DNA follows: TGTGCCAGCAGCGGGACTCGTAGCAATCAGCCCCAGCATTTT.

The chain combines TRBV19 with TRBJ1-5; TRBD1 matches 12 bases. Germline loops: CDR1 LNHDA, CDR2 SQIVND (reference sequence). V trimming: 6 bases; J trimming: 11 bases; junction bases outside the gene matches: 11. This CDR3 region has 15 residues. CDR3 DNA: TGTGCCAGTAGCGCCGGGACAGGGGGCAAGGGAGCCCAGCATTTT. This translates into CASSAGTGGKGAQHF.

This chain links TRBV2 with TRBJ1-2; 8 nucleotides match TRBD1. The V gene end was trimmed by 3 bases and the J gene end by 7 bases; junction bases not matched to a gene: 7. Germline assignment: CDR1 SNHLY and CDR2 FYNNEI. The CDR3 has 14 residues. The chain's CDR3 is CASSESQGAFGYTF. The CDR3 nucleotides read TGTGCCAGCAGTGAGTCCCAGGGGGCGTTTGGCTACACCTTC.

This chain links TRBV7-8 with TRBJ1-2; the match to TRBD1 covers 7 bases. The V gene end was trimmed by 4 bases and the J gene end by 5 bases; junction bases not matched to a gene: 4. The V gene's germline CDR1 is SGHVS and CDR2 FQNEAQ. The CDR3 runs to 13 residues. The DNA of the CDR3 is TGTGCCAGCAGCTACGGGACAGCTTATGGCTACACCTTC. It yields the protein CASSYGTAYGYTF.

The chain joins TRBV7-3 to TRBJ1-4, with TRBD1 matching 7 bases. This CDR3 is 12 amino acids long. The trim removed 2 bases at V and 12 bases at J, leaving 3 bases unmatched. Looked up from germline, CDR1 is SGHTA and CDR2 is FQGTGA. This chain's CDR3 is CASSLSGGELFF. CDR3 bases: TGTGCCAGCAGCTTATCAGGGGGAGAACTGTTTTTT.

The CDR3 region has the DNA TGTGCCAGCAGCTCCGCGCAGGGCGTGGGATTACTATTCATGAACACTGAAGCTTTCTTT. This codes for CASSSAQGVGLLFMNTEAFF. The chain uses TRBV5-8 and TRBJ1-1, with a possible D match to TRBD1 (5 bases). The CDR3 loop spans 20 amino acids. V was trimmed by 3 bases and J by 0 bases, leaving 27 bases between them. Germline assignment: CDR1 SGHTS and CDR2 YDEGEE.

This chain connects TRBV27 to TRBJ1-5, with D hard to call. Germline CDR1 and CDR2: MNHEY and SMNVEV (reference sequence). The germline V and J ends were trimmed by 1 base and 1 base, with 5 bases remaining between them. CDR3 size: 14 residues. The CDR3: CASSLWPSNQPQHF. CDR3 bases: TGTGCCAGCAGTTTATGGCCGAGCAATCAGCCCCAGCATTTT.